This T cell receptor (beta chain) was observed in a study of T cell repertoires in cytomegalovirus infection. This clonotype showed up just a few times. Its antigen is unknown. V shed 2 bases, J shed 6 bases, and the junction held 5 bases outside the gene matches. CDR1 is SGHNT, CDR2 YYREEE, per germline (reference sequence). The CDR3 runs 14 residues. TCRdb reanalysed the reads using MiXCR and keeps one entry per CDR3 protein. This sample has some 120,000 distinct CDR3 sequences, with 10% found just once. This chain connects TRBV5-4 to TRBJ2-1; 7 bases align to TRBD2. Source material: PBMCs, sequenced either directly or after in vitro stimulation (not recorded which). The receptor was derived from a human donor in good health (CMV status not recorded). Some clones in this sample may be carry-over from other donors' samples. CDR3: CASSFPGLFNEQFF. The CDR3 nucleotides are TGTGCCAGCAGCTTTCCGGGACTATTCAATGAGCAGTTCTTC. The complete variable domain, with remaining parts taken from reference TRBV5-4 and TRBJ2-1, reads ETGVTQSPTHLIKTRGQQVTLRCSSQSGHNTVSWYQQALGQGPQFIFQYYREEENGRGNFPPRFSGLQFPNYSSELNVNALELDDSALYLCASSFPGLFNEQFFGPGTRLTVL.